This T cell receptor beta chain originates from a study of cytomegalovirus exposure and HLA in healthy donors. About the research overall: The 120 validation repertoires and the 650 to 850 first-cohort repertoires shared a platform, a later analysis reported.

Study outcomes and limitations: There were some public TCRs occurring in many donors, but most TCR sequences were rare. Researchers catalogued 164 TCR beta chains as cytomegalovirus-associated.

As to this clone: Its antigen is not identified.

Germline values: CDR1 SGHNT, CDR2 YENEEA. CDR3 length: 12 residues. J gave up 9 bases and V 5 bases, and 3 bases lay outside the gene matches. It was the 120-subject validation cohort, separate from the approximately 690-subject first cohort, to which the donors belonged. Clones were read by immunoSEQ multiplex PCR, and TCRdb kept only the in-frame ones, dropping some. This table has roughly 140,000 clones, 88% appearing once. The rearrangement links TRBV11-3 to TRBJ2-3; the match to TRBD1 covers 9 bases. Sequenced input: PBMCs. The TCR was taken from a woman aged 18-29 years in good health and CMV-seropositive. CDR3 in DNA: TGTGCCAGCAGCCGCGACAGGGGGACGCAGTATTTT. This translates into CASSRDRGTQYF.